The 9 T cell receptor beta chains in this list originate from one sample, sequenced in a study of CD8 T cells in Susac syndrome. RNA, at about 0.45 to 1 ug, was reverse transcribed with random hexamers. MiXCR, applied by TCRdb to the immunoSEQ multiplex PCR reads, yields one record per CDR3 protein. This sample has 170,000 or so distinct CDR3 sequences, with roughly 95% found just once. The sample comprised CD4+ T cells from PBMCs. These TCRs come from a human donor with Susac syndrome.

The rearrangement links TRBV20-1 to TRBJ2-5, with D perhaps matching TRBD2 (7 bases). The germline CDR1 and CDR2 sequences are DFQATT and SNEGSKA (reference sequence). Trimming took off 6 bases at V and 2 bases at J, with 16 bases between the two ends. The CDR3 is made up of 14 amino acids. The CDR3 sequence: CSAGGGAGQETQYF. DNA of the CDR3: TGCAGTGCAGGAGGGGGGGCCGGGCAAGAGACCCAGTACTTC.

This chain uses TRBV14 with TRBJ1-1; 8 positions match TRBD1. After removal of 3 bases from V and 10 bases from J, the junction contained 4 bases not matched to a gene. Germline values: CDR1 SGHDN, CDR2 FVKESK. This CDR3 is 12 amino acids long. The CDR3 DNA sequence: TGTGCCAGCAGCCACCTGGGGACAGGAGCTTTCTTT. Amino acid sequence: CASSHLGTGAFF.

V is TRBV20-1 and J is TRBJ2-1, with 9 positions matching TRBD2. CDR1 DFQATT and CDR2 SNEGSKA come from the germline V gene (reference sequence). The CDR3 loop spans 21 amino acids. With 3 bases clipped from V and 1 base from J, the junction kept 22 bases outside the gene matches. The CDR3: CSASGLAGPQSLAWSYNEQFF. CDR3 bases: TGCAGTGCTAGCGGGCTAGCGGGGCCGCAAAGTTTGGCTTGGTCCTACAATGAGCAGTTCTTC.

This clonotype was recorded once. This rearrangement joins TRBV15 to TRBJ1-6, with 9 bases fitting TRBD1. V lost 0 bases and J lost 10; bases outside the gene matches: 7. Germline V gives CDR1 LNHNV, CDR2 YYDKDF (reference sequence). The CDR3 spans 16 residues. The CDR3 bases are TGTGCCACCAGCAGAGATCACGGACAGGGGAGCTCACCCCTCCACTTT. Translation gives CATSRDHGQGSSPLHF.

The chain links TRBV18 to TRBJ2-7; 7 nucleotides align to TRBD1. The V and J ends lost 6 bases and 5 bases, in that order; junction bases with no gene match: 10. CDR3 length equals 14 residues. Germline V gives CDR1 KGHSH, CDR2 LQKENI. The CDR3 DNA reads TGTGCCAGCTCCACCCGGACAGGTCTGGACGAGCAGTACTTC. It yields the protein CASSTRTGLDEQYF.

This rearrangement joins TRBV9 to TRBJ1-1; D unresolved. The CDR3 sequence is 13 residues long. V was clipped by 0 bases and J by 2 bases, with 5 bases between them. Germline V gene lookup returns CDR1 SGDLS and CDR2 YYNGEE. The DNA for the CDR3 is TGTGCCAGCAGCGTAGCCCCCAACACTGAAGCTTTCTTT. Residues: CASSVAPNTEAFF.

This clonotype has just one count. The rearrangement joins TRBV2 to TRBJ1-1; a weak D match, TRBD1 (6 bases). This CDR3 is 13 amino acids long. Deletions cut 7 bases from V and 3 bases from J, with 12 bases between. Germline V lookup: CDR1 SNHLY, CDR2 FYNNEI. CDR3 nucleotide sequence: TGTGCCAGCACTGCAGAGGGGGACACTGAAGCTTTCTTT. This encodes CASTAEGDTEAFF.

In DNA form, the CDR3 reads TGCAGCGTTTTGGACAGCAGCATTCGATACACCTTC. Translation gives CSVLDSSIRYTF. The rearrangement joins TRBV29-1 to TRBJ1-2, with TRBD1 as a possible D gene (6 bases). In germline, CDR1 is SQVTM, CDR2 ANQGSEA. V lost 5 bases, J lost 11 bases, and 18 bases lay in between. This CDR3 comprises 12 residues.

The chain links TRBV29-1 to TRBJ1-4, with D maybe TRBD1 (5 bases). Germline V gene data show CDR1 as SQVTM and CDR2 as ANQGSEA. This CDR3 comprises 14 residues. Deletions cut 0 bases from V and 4 bases from J, with 9 bases between. The CDR3 spells CSVEETGRNEKLFF. CDR3 nucleotides: TGCAGCGTTGAAGAGACGGGACGTAATGAAAAACTGTTTTTT.